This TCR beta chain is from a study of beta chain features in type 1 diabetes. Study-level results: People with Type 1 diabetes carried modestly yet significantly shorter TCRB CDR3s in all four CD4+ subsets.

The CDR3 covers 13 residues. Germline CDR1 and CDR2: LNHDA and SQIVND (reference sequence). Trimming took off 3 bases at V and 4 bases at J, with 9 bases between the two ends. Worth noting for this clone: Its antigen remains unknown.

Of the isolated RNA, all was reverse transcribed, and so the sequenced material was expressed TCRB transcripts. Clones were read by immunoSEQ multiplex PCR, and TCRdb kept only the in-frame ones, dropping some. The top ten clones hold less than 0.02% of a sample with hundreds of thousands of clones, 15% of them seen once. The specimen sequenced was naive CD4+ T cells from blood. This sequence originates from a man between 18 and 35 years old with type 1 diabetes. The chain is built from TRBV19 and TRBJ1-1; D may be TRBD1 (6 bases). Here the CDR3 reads CASSMGGPTEAFF. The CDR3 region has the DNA TGTGCCAGTAGTATGGGGGGGCCCACTGAAGCTTTCTTT.